Presented here are 3 T cell receptor beta chains from one specimen sequenced in a study of blood T cell repertoires in COVID-19. TCRdb's copy holds only in-frame clones and misses some; the assay was immunoSEQ multiplex PCR. The sample lists around 400,000 clones, over 75% occurring once. Sequencing input: PBMCs or T cells enriched from blood (not recorded which). These receptors all stem from a young woman who had been exposed to COVID-19.

This clone was detected only once. The chain links TRBV2 to TRBJ2-4; 9 bases match TRBD2. The V gene's germline CDR1 is SNHLY and CDR2 FYNNEI. The V and J ends lost 1 base and 9 bases, in that order; junction bases with no gene match: 13. CDR3 length: 17 amino acids. The CDR3 sequence is CASSEGRGGVSFGIQYF. The CDR3 DNA is TGTGCCAGCAGTGAAGGGCGGGGGGGCGTATCTTTCGGCATTCAGTACTTC.

The CDR3 nucleotides are TGTGCCAGTAGTATCGACGCGCCTCCGGGTAATTCACCCCTCCACTTT. This translates into CASSIDAPPGNSPLHF. The chain is built from TRBV19 and TRBJ1-6, with D unclear. The CDR3 is 16 residues long. Germline loops: CDR1 LNHDA, CDR2 SQIVND (reference sequence). Trimming pared 3 bases from V and 6 bases from J, leaving 15 bases between.

The V and J genes are TRBV9 and TRBJ1-1; 9 bases fit TRBD1. There are 14 residues in the CDR3. CDR1 and CDR2 (germline): SGDLS, YYNGEE. V lost 3 bases and J lost 10; bases outside the gene matches: 10. CDR3 region: CASSAGGTGGLAFF. The CDR3 region has the DNA TGTGCCAGCAGCGCCGGAGGAACAGGGGGCTTAGCTTTCTTT.